This T cell receptor (beta chain) was recorded in a study of blood T cells in healthy people across ages. Study-level background: About one barcoded TCR beta cDNA was captured per two T cells.

Study-wide findings and caveats: Investigators viewed diversity estimates from one million T cells as underestimates, the study reported. PBMCs left unsorted prevented a conclusive naive versus antigen-experienced comparison. A strong correlation was seen between TCR beta diversity and naive T cell percentage.

Comments on this clonotype: The antigen remains undetermined.

Together with a sample-barcoded 5' primer, a J-beta primer mix was included in a second PCR lasting roughly 6 to 12 cycles. TCRdb independently ran MiXCR on the 5' RACE reads; one entry per CDR3 protein. Here the sample spans about 400,000 distinct CDR3 sequences, approximately 51% being singletons. This sequence originates from a man in his fifties or sixties in good health. Material for sequencing was blood.

CDR3 residues: CASVRTLNTEAFF. CDR3 nucleotide sequence: TGTGCCAGCGTTCGAACTCTGAACACTGAAGCTTTCTTT. The genes are TRBV7-2 and TRBJ1-1; D call uncertain. CDR3 size: 13 residues. With 8 bases removed from V and 0 bases from J, the gap between germline ends came to 10 bases. Germline CDR1 is SGHTA and CDR2 is FQGNSA.